Below are 15 T cell receptor beta chains sequenced from a single sample in a study of blood T cell repertoires in COVID-19. The assay was immunoSEQ multiplex PCR, and TCRdb's table has in-frame clones only and misses some. The table has about 70,000 clones, about 84% seen once. Sequences were obtained from peripheral blood. The origin of the receptors is a woman aged 55-70 years with acute or convalescent COVID-19.

The CDR3 nucleotides are TGCGCCAGCAGCTTAGGACAGGGGGCGAGTGGCTACACCTTC. It is translated as CASSLGQGASGYTF. V usage is TRBV5-1 and J usage is TRBJ1-2, with TRBD1 identical over 11 bases. Unmatched junction bases numbered 4, after V lost 2 bases and J lost 7 bases. The CDR3 covers 14 residues. CDR1 and CDR2 from the germline V gene are SGHRS and YFSETQ.

This chain links TRBV7-9 with TRBJ1-2; no clear D gene. Trimming left V 1 base short and J 2 bases short, with 5 bases between. Germline CDR1 reads SEHNR; CDR2 reads FQNEAQ (reference sequence). The CDR3 is 13 residues long. CDR3 protein: CASSLVPNYGYTF. CDR3 in DNA: TGTGCCAGCAGCTTAGTCCCAAACTATGGCTACACCTTC.

The chain joins TRBV28 to TRBJ1-5; D is perhaps TRBD1 (5 bases). Germline CDR1 is MDHEN and CDR2 is SYDVKM. V dropped 6 bases and J dropped 0 bases, with 21 bases sitting between them. This CDR3 contains 18 residues. DNA of the CDR3: TGTGCCAGCAGGCCAGCGGGGCTTGCCCTTTATAGCAATCAGCCCCAGCATTTT. Protein sequence: CASRPAGLALYSNQPQHF.

The CDR3 sequence: CATSAAGAGYGYTF. The CDR3 nucleotides are TGTGCCACCAGTGCCGCAGGGGCAGGCTATGGCTACACCTTC. The chain has TRBV24-1 and TRBJ1-2; possibly TRBD1 for D (6 bases). The CDR3 has 14 residues. Germline values: CDR1 KGHDR, CDR2 SFDVKD. V was pared by 5 bases and J by 4 bases, with 13 bases between.

This clone was picked up one time. The J gene is TRBJ2-5, the V gene TRBV6-1; TRBD2 aligns across 7 bases. The CDR3 runs 14 residues. Unmatched junction bases numbered 11, after V lost 8 bases and J lost 5 bases. Germline-derived CDR1 and CDR2 are MNHNS and SASEGT. DNA of the CDR3: TGTGCCAGCTATCTCGGCGGGGGTAGCGAGACCCAGTACTTC. Protein: CASYLGGGSETQYF.

This clone was observed a handful of times. This chain uses TRBV3-1 (or the pseudogene TRBV3-2) with TRBJ2-1; TRBD2 might be the D (6 bases). Germline V CDR1 and CDR2: LGHDT, YNNKEL (reference sequence). V gave up 1 base and J gave up 8 bases, with 15 bases separating them. This CDR3 contains 15 residues. Written as DNA, the CDR3 is TGTGCCAGCAGCCAAGTACGGGAGTGGGGCCATGAGCAGTTCTTC. It translates to CASSQVREWGHEQFF.

The chain has TRBV4-2 and TRBJ1-3; the match to TRBD1 covers 9 bases. The CDR3 covers 16 residues. V gave up 4 bases and J gave up 2 bases; unmatched junction bases: 6. The V gene's germline CDR1 is LGHNA and CDR2 YNFKEQ. The CDR3 DNA reads as TGTGCCAGCAGCCCAGAACAGGGGGCCACTGGAAACACCATATATTTT. This sequence encodes CASSPEQGATGNTIYF.

The chain has TRBV5-4 and TRBJ2-3, with 7 nucleotides matching TRBD1. Germline V gene lookup returns CDR1 SGHNT and CDR2 YYREEE (reference sequence). CDR3 length equals 16 residues. The ends lost 4 bases at V and 2 bases at J; junction bases unmatched: 10. The CDR3 DNA reads as TGTGCCAGCAGCCTCTACTCGACAGGGAACACAGATACGCAGTATTTT. It yields the protein CASSLYSTGNTDTQYF.

The chain carries TRBV30 and TRBJ2-1, with a weak D call TRBD1 (6 bases). CDR3 length: 16 residues. Trimming pared 0 bases from V and 1 base from J, leaving 13 bases between. CDR1 is GTSNPN, CDR2 SVGIG, per germline (reference sequence). This chain's CDR3 is CAWSVFGTQSYNEQFF. DNA of the CDR3: TGTGCCTGGAGTGTATTCGGGACACAATCCTACAATGAGCAGTTCTTC. The whole variable domain, remainder taken from reference TRBV30 and TRBJ2-1, is SQTIHQWPATLVQPVGSPLSLECTVEGTSNPNLYWYRQAAGRGLQLLFYSVGIGQISSEVPQNLSASRPQDRQFILSSKKLLLSDSGFYLCAWSVFGTQSYNEQFFGPGTRLTVL.

The chain links TRBV5-6 to TRBJ1-6; D gene ambiguous. The CDR3 covers 14 residues. Germline V CDR1 and CDR2: SGHDT, YYEEEE. The germline V and J ends were trimmed by 2 bases and 6 bases, with 9 bases remaining between them. The CDR3 bases are TGTGCCAGCAGCTTAAGAGAAACTAATTCACCCCTCCACTTT. Translation gives CASSLRETNSPLHF.

This clone was detected once. The genes are TRBV5-1 and TRBJ1-6; no reliable D call. Germline V gives CDR1 SGHRS, CDR2 YFSETQ. There are 13 residues in the CDR3. V shed 1 base and J shed 7 bases, with 6 bases lying between them. The CDR3 protein is CASSLNRNSPLHF. For the CDR3, the DNA is TGCGCCAGCAGCTTGAACAGAAATTCACCCCTCCACTTT. Variable domain in full (rest from reference TRBV5-1 and TRBJ1-6): KAGVTQTPRYLIKTRGQQVTLSCSPISGHRSVSWYQQTPGQGLQFLFEYFSETQRNKGNFPGRFSGRQFSNSRSEMNVSTLELGDSALYLCASSLNRNSPLHFGNGTRLTVT.

V is TRBV5-4 and J is TRBJ2-2, with a tentative D call TRBD1 (5 bases). This CDR3 comprises 15 residues. Trimming took off 0 bases at V and 4 bases at J, with 10 bases between the two ends. Germline lookup yields CDR1 SGHNT and CDR2 YYREEE (reference sequence). CDR3 DNA: TGTGCCAGCAGCTTGGATGGTCAGGGCACCGGGGAGCTGTTTTTT. This encodes CASSLDGQGTGELFF.

The sample holds one count of this clone. The rearrangement links TRBV4-2 to TRBJ1-2, with 8 bases aligning to TRBD1. The junction had 7 bases not matched to a gene; V was cut back by 0 bases and J by 7 bases. CDR1 is LGHNA, CDR2 YNFKEQ, per germline. There are 15 residues in the CDR3. The CDR3 DNA sequence: TGTGCCAGCAGCCAAGAATGGACAGGGCGGAGTGGCTACACCTTC. This gives the protein CASSQEWTGRSGYTF.

V is TRBV5-1 and J is TRBJ2-3, with D maybe TRBD1 (5 bases). Trimming cost V 4 bases and J 4 bases, with 13 bases left between them. Germline-derived CDR1 and CDR2 are SGHRS and YFSETQ. The CDR3 is 14 residues long. The CDR3 nucleotides read TGCGCCAGCAGCCCCGGACATATTGCAGATACGCAGTATTTT. Residues: CASSPGHIADTQYF.

J is TRBJ2-7 and V is TRBV6-1; 8 bases map to TRBD1. CDR1 is MNHNS, CDR2 SASEGT, per germline. The CDR3 is 15 residues long. The junction had 4 bases not matched to a gene; V was cut back by 1 base and J by 2 bases. DNA of the CDR3: TGTGCCAGCAGTGAAGGGACAGGGCAAACCTACGAGCAGTACTTC. Amino acids: CASSEGTGQTYEQYF.